Each of the 29 T cell receptor beta chains below was sequenced from the same sample in a study of PD-1 blockade in mismatch repair-deficient tumors. The data were produced by immunoSEQ multiplex PCR, yet TCRdb's version contains in-frame clones alone and is incomplete. The table shows tens of thousands of clones, with roughly 80% occurring only once. The specimen comprised peripheral blood, sampled 12 weeks after starting pembrolizumab. All receptors come from an adult with mismatch repair-deficient cancer.

V is TRBV5-6 and J is TRBJ2-5; D unclear. Deletions cut 0 bases from V and 7 bases from J, with 13 bases between. Germline values: CDR1 SGHDT, CDR2 YYEEEE. This CDR3 region has 14 residues. Here the CDR3 reads CASSLEGGLGTQYF. CDR3 DNA sequence: TGTGCCAGCAGCTTGGAAGGCGGCTTAGGGACCCAGTACTTC.

The chain has TRBV7-3 and TRBJ1-1; D uncertain. The germline V gene has CDR1 SGHTA and CDR2 FQGTGA. V was trimmed by 3 bases and J by 3 bases, leaving 11 bases between them. The CDR3 loop spans 14 amino acids. This CDR3 is CASSFRGGDTEAFF. The CDR3 DNA sequence: TGTGCCAGCAGCTTTCGGGGTGGAGACACTGAAGCTTTCTTT.

This clone was seen only once. The chain joins TRBV5-1 to TRBJ2-5; D perhaps matches TRBD1 (6 bases). In germline, CDR1 is SGHRS, CDR2 YFSETQ. This CDR3 region has 16 residues. Between the trimmed V and J ends, which lost 3 bases and 5 bases, there was a span of 20 bases. CDR3 in amino acids: CASSSLQGFMQETQYF. Here the CDR3 DNA reads TGCGCCAGCAGCTCTCTACAGGGATTTATGCAGGAGACCCAGTACTTC. Full variable domain (rest looked up from reference TRBV5-1 and TRBJ2-5): KAGVTQTPRYLIKTRGQQVTLSCSPISGHRSVSWYQQTPGQGLQFLFEYFSETQRNKGNFPGRFSGRQFSNSRSEMNVSTLELGDSALYLCASSSLQGFMQETQYFGPGTRLLVL.

This chain joins TRBV27 and TRBJ1-4; D is unclear. The germline V and J ends were trimmed by 7 bases and 1 base, with 16 bases remaining between them. The CDR3 consists of 16 residues. Germline values: CDR1 MNHEY, CDR2 SMNVEV (reference sequence). Here the CDR3 DNA reads TGTGCCAGCATTGACGGGCCATTTCAAACTAATGAAAAACTGTTTTTT. Its protein is CASIDGPFQTNEKLFF.

The chain uses TRBV5-8 and TRBJ1-4; TRBD1 matches at 7 bases. The CDR3 has 16 residues. J lost 1 base, V lost 3 bases, and 6 bases had no gene match. From germline, CDR1 is SGHTS and CDR2 YDEGEE. The CDR3 DNA is TGTGCCAGCAGCTCGGGGACAGCAAGAACTAATGAAAAACTGTTTTTT. It codes for CASSSGTARTNEKLFF.

Note on this clone: The same CDR3 also results from other DNA sequences found in this sample. The V gene is TRBV19, the J gene TRBJ2-1; 9 bases map to TRBD2. This CDR3 spans 15 amino acids. V shed 5 bases and J 4 bases; nucleotides not matched to a gene: 6. The germline gives CDR1 LNHDA, CDR2 SQIVND (reference sequence). The CDR3 DNA reads TGTGCCAGTAGTTTAGGGGCGGGAGGGTACAATGAGCAGTTCTTC. It specifies CASSLGAGGYNEQFF.

The rearrangement uses TRBV19 and TRBJ1-2; TRBD1 aligns across 10 bases. Germline V gives CDR1 LNHDA, CDR2 SQIVND (reference sequence). The J segment lost 8 bases and the V segment lost 3 bases, leaving 12 bases of the junction unmatched. The CDR3 contains 16 residues. In DNA, the CDR3 is TGTGCCAGTAGTATCCAACCGGGACAGGGGATATGGGGCTACACCTTC. Translating it yields CASSIQPGQGIWGYTF.

The chain recombines TRBV7-9 with TRBJ1-2; TRBD1 might be the D (5 bases). Trimming took off 1 base at V and 6 bases at J, with 15 bases between the two ends. Looked up from germline, CDR1 is SEHNR and CDR2 is FQNEAQ (reference sequence). The CDR3 has 15 amino acids. CDR3 in amino acids: CASSLVVTGTDGYTF. As DNA, the CDR3 is TGTGCCAGCAGCTTAGTTGTAACGGGGACGGATGGCTACACCTTC.

The rearrangement joins TRBV30 to TRBJ1-1; D not certain. V was trimmed by 0 bases and J by 2 bases, leaving 7 bases between them. Germline V gives CDR1 GTSNPN, CDR2 SVGIG (reference sequence). The CDR3 sequence is 13 residues long. The CDR3 loop reads CAWSVGRNTEAFF. CDR3 nucleotide sequence: TGTGCCTGGAGTGTAGGCAGAAACACTGAAGCTTTCTTT. Looking up the rest from reference TRBV30 and TRBJ1-1 gives the full variable domain: SQTIHQWPATLVQPVGSPLSLECTVEGTSNPNLYWYRQAAGRGLQLLFYSVGIGQISSEVPQNLSASRPQDRQFILSSKKLLLSDSGFYLCAWSVGRNTEAFFGQGTRLTVV.

There are a few counts of this clone. The gene calls are TRBV5-1 and TRBJ2-7; D is ambiguous. The V gene lost 3 bases and the J gene lost 2 bases, with 9 bases spanning the gap. CDR3 size: 13 residues. CDR1 SGHRS and CDR2 YFSETQ come from the germline V gene. CDR3 loop: CASSSDGAYEQYF. The CDR3 bases are TGCGCCAGCAGCTCCGACGGAGCCTACGAGCAGTACTTC.

The V call is TRBV18, the J call TRBJ1-1; D possibly corresponds to TRBD1 (6 bases). V gave up 2 bases and J gave up 0 bases, with 16 bases separating them. The CDR3 has 17 amino acids. The germline CDR1 and CDR2 sequences are KGHSH and LQKENI. CDR3 nucleotide sequence: TGTGCCAGCTCACCAAAAGGACAAAAGGGGGTGAACACTGAAGCTTTCTTT. Protein: CASSPKGQKGVNTEAFF.

The V gene is TRBV6-4, the J gene TRBJ1-1, with unresolved D. This CDR3 contains 11 residues. CDR1 and CDR2 from the germline V gene are MRHNA and SNTAGT. V was shortened by 4 bases and J by 8 bases, with 8 bases between the two germline ends. As DNA, the CDR3 is TGTGCCAGCAGTGGCGGAGGCGAAGCTTTCTTT. The encoded protein is CASSGGGEAFF.

This chain connects TRBV7-2 to TRBJ1-2, with TRBD1 matching 7 bases. Germline CDR1 is SGHTA and CDR2 is FQGNSA. Trimming removed 1 base from V and 4 bases from J; junction bases left unmatched: 3. The CDR3 sequence is 14 residues long. In nucleotides, the CDR3 is TGTGCCAGCAGCTTAGAGGGGGCAGTCTATGGCTACACCTTC. It yields the protein CASSLEGAVYGYTF.

This chain connects TRBV13 to TRBJ2-1; 7 positions agree with TRBD2. Germline CDR1 is PRHDT and CDR2 is FYEKMQ (reference sequence). Trimming at V came to 5 bases and at J to 4 bases, leaving 2 bases not matched to a gene. CDR3 length: 13 amino acids. CDR3 nucleotide sequence: TGTGCCAGCAGCGGGACTACGTACAATGAGCAGTTCTTC. Translating it yields CASSGTTYNEQFF.

The chain couples TRBV7-3 to TRBJ2-1; no clear D. In germline, CDR1 is SGHTA, CDR2 FQGTGA. The CDR3 length is 15 residues. Trimming cost V 2 bases and J 0 bases, with 8 bases left between them. This CDR3 reads CASSLLVSSYNEQFF. CDR3 sequence (DNA): TGTGCCAGCAGCTTACTGGTATCCTCCTACAATGAGCAGTTCTTC.

This chain connects TRBV27 to TRBJ1-1, with TRBD1 identical over 8 bases. The CDR3 loop spans 15 amino acids. Germline V lookup: CDR1 MNHEY, CDR2 SMNVEV (reference sequence). V shed 5 bases, J shed 4 bases, and the junction held 9 bases outside the gene matches. The CDR3 coding sequence is TGTGCCAGCAGTCTAACACAGGGGGTGGGCACTGAAGCTTTCTTT. Protein sequence: CASSLTQGVGTEAFF.

J is TRBJ1-2 and V is TRBV5-1; unclear D gene. With 2 bases removed from V and 0 bases from J, the gap between germline ends came to 8 bases. The CDR3 totals 14 residues. The germline CDR1 and CDR2 sequences are SGHRS and YFSETQ. The CDR3 sequence is CASSFGETNYGYTF. Here the CDR3 DNA reads TGCGCCAGCAGCTTTGGGGAGACTAACTATGGCTACACCTTC.

V usage is TRBV5-6 and J usage is TRBJ2-7; D perhaps matches TRBD1 (5 bases). In germline, CDR1 is SGHDT, CDR2 YYEEEE. Trimming removed 4 bases at V and 4 bases at J, with 18 bases between. The CDR3 totals 15 residues. CDR3 sequence (DNA): TGTGCCAGCAGCGGACGCTGGGGCAGGGAATACGAGCAGTACTTC. This codes for CASSGRWGREYEQYF.

This rearrangement joins TRBV30 to TRBJ1-1, with TRBD1 matching over 7 bases. V was clipped by 0 bases and J by 7 bases; unmatched bases: 2. CDR3 size: 12 residues. Germline lookup yields CDR1 GTSNPN and CDR2 SVGIG (reference sequence). The CDR3 DNA follows: TGTGCCTGGAGTGTTGGGGACAGTGAAGCTTTCTTT. Translation: CAWSVGDSEAFF.

This clone showed up just once. The CDR3 bases are TGCGCCAGCAGCTTGTCGACTAGCGGGAGTCTAGGGACCCAGTACTTC. This encodes CASSLSTSGSLGTQYF. V usage is TRBV5-1 and J usage is TRBJ2-5; 12 bases are a match to TRBD2. V was clipped by 1 base and J by 7 bases; unmatched bases: 8. The germline V gene has CDR1 SGHRS and CDR2 YFSETQ. CDR3 size: 16 residues. The complete variable domain, with remaining parts taken from reference TRBV5-1 and TRBJ2-5, reads KAGVTQTPRYLIKTRGQQVTLSCSPISGHRSVSWYQQTPGQGLQFLFEYFSETQRNKGNFPGRFSGRQFSNSRSEMNVSTLELGDSALYLCASSLSTSGSLGTQYFGPGTRLLVL.

V usage is TRBV5-5 and J usage is TRBJ1-3; 10 nucleotides match TRBD1. V shed 2 bases, J shed 1 base, and the junction held 6 bases outside the gene matches. Per the germline V gene, CDR1 is SGHKS and CDR2 is YYEKEE (reference sequence). This CDR3 spans 17 amino acids. The CDR3 protein is CASSLSGTGASGNTIYF. The CDR3 DNA reads TGTGCCAGCAGCTTATCCGGGACAGGGGCTTCTGGAAACACCATATATTTT.

This sequence joins TRBV6-8 and TRBJ1-2, with D perhaps TRBD1 (6 bases). Germline assignment: CDR1 MNHGY and CDR2 SAAAGT. V was trimmed by 6 bases and J by 0 bases, leaving 11 bases between them. The CDR3 has 14 amino acids. The CDR3 coding sequence is TGTGCCAGCAGCAAACAGGGAGCTAACTATGGCTACACCTTC. It encodes CASSKQGANYGYTF.

In DNA, the CDR3 is TGCGCCAGCAGCTCTCGGACAGGGGGCAATGAAAAACTGTTTTTT. This codes for CASSSRTGGNEKLFF. The chain uses TRBV5-1 and TRBJ1-4, with 11 bases lining up with TRBD1. This CDR3 has 15 amino acids. CDR1 SGHRS and CDR2 YFSETQ come from the germline V gene. V dropped 3 bases and J dropped 5; count of bases not matched to a gene: 3.

The V call is TRBV27, the J call TRBJ2-7, with 7 bases aligning to TRBD1. J lost 7 bases, V lost 4 bases, and 7 bases had no gene match. CDR1 and CDR2 from the germline V gene are MNHEY and SMNVEV (reference sequence). The CDR3 is 13 residues long. The CDR3 spells CASSSTGVGEQYF. The CDR3 bases are TGTGCCAGCAGTTCTACAGGGGTGGGGGAGCAGTACTTC.

This rearrangement joins TRBV5-6 to TRBJ2-2; 8 positions match TRBD2. Trimming cost V 4 bases and J 2 bases; bases outside gene matches: 4. The CDR3 length is 15 residues. In germline, CDR1 is SGHDT, CDR2 YYEEEE. The CDR3 DNA reads TGTGCCAGCAGCCGCGGGAGGACTAACACCGGGGAGCTGTTTTTT. This translates into CASSRGRTNTGELFF. Based on the CDR3 plus reference TRBV5-6 and TRBJ2-2, the full variable domain is DAGVTQSPTHLIKTRGQQVTLRCSPKSGHDTVSWYQQALGQGPQFIFQYYEEEERQRGNFPDRFSGHQFPNYSSELNVNALLLGDSALYLCASSRGRTNTGELFFGEGSRLTVL.

This chain uses TRBV6-6 with TRBJ1-1; D remains ambiguous. Trimming removed 0 bases at V and 1 base at J, with 6 bases between. The CDR3 runs to 14 residues. Looked up from germline, CDR1 is MNHNY and CDR2 is SVGAGI (reference sequence). CDR3 sequence reads: CASSYSSANTEAFF. CDR3 nucleotides: TGTGCCAGCAGTTACTCGTCGGCGAACACTGAAGCTTTCTTT.

This clone was recorded once. The chain recombines TRBV5-4 with TRBJ2-7; a weak D match, TRBD2 (5 bases). The germline gives CDR1 SGHNT, CDR2 YYREEE (reference sequence). The CDR3 covers 15 residues. Trimming left V 1 base short and J 2 bases short, with 13 bases between. This chain's CDR3 is CASSLLLAETYEQYF. The CDR3, as DNA: TGTGCCAGCAGCTTGCTCCTAGCCGAGACCTACGAGCAGTACTTC.

V is TRBV16 and J is TRBJ2-1, with D perhaps matching TRBD2 (6 bases). The CDR3 contains 17 residues. Trimming shortened V by 0 bases and J by 2 bases, and 14 bases separated the two germline ends. Germline assignment: CDR1 KGHSY and CDR2 FQNENV. The chain's CDR3 is CASSQSRGSGPYNEQFF. The DNA of the CDR3 is TGTGCCAGCAGCCAATCGCGTGGTAGCGGCCCCTACAATGAGCAGTTCTTC.

The chain has TRBV7-8 and TRBJ2-5; 10 bases are a match to TRBD2. Germline lookup yields CDR1 SGHVS and CDR2 FQNEAQ. The CDR3 sequence is 16 residues long. After removal of 0 bases from V and 2 bases from J, the junction contained 3 bases not matched to a gene. The CDR3, as DNA: TGTGCCAGCAGCTTAGCTAGCGGGAGGTCGCAAGAGACCCAGTACTTC. It specifies CASSLASGRSQETQYF.